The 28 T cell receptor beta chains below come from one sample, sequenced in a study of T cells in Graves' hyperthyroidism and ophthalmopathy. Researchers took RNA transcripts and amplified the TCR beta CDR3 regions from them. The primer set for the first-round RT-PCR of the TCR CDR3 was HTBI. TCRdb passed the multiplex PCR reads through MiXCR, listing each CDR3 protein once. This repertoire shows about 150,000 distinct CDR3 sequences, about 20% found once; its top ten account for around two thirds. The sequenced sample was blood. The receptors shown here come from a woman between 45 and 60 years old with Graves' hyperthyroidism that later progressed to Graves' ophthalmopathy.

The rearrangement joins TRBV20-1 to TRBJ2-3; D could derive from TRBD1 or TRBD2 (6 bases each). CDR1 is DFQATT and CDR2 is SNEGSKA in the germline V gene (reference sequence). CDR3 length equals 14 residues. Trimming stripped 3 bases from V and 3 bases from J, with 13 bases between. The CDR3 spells CSARVGGGTDTQYF. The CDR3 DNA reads TGCAGTGCTAGGGTCGGAGGGGGGACAGATACGCAGTATTTT.

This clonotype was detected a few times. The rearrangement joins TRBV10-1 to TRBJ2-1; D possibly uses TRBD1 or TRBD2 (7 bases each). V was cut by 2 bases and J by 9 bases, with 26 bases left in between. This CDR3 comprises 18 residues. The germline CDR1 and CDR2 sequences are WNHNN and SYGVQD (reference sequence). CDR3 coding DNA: TGCGCCAGCAGTGAGCCCCCTGGGAGGGACAGCAGTTGGGGTGAGCAGTTCTTC. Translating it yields CASSEPPGRDSSWGEQFF.

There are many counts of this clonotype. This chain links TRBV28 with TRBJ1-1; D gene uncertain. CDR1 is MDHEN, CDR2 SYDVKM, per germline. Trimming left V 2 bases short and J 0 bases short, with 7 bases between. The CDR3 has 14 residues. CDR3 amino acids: CASSLTTMNTEAFF. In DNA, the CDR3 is TGTGCCAGCAGTTTAACCACGATGAACACTGAAGCTTTCTTT.

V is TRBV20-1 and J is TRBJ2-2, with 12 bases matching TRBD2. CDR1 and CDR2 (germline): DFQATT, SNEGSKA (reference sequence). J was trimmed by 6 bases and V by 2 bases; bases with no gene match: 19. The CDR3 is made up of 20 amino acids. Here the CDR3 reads CSARPIPSMTSGRTSGELFF. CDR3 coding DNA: TGCAGTGCTAGACCCATACCGAGCATGACTAGCGGGAGAACGTCCGGGGAGCTGTTTTTT.

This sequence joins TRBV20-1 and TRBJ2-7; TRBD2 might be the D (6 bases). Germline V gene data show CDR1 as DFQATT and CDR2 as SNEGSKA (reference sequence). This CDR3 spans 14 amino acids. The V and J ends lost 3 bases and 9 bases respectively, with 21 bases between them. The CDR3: CSASLLAGTTRQYF. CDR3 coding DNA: TGCAGTGCTAGCCTCCTGGCGGGGACCACTCGGCAGTACTTC.

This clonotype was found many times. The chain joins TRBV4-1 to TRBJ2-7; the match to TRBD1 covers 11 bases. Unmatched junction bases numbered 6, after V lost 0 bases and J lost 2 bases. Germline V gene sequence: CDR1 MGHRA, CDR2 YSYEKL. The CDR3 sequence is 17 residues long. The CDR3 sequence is CASSQERTGGIAYEQYF. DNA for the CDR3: TGCGCCAGCAGCCAAGAAAGGACAGGGGGCATAGCCTACGAGCAGTACTTC.

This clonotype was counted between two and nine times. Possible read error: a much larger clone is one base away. The chain's CDR3 is CASNEGWGGSTDTQYF. CDR3 sequence (DNA): TGTGCCAGCAATGAAGGTTGGGGGGGTAGCACAGATACGCAGTATTTT. The gene calls are TRBV6-1 and TRBJ2-3; 7 positions match TRBD2. The CDR3 is 16 residues long. The germline CDR1 and CDR2 sequences are MNHNS and SASEGT.

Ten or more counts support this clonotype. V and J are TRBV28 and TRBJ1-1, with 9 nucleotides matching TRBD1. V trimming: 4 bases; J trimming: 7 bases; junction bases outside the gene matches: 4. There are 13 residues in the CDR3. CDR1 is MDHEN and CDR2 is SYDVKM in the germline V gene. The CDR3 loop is CASSSPGQGEAFF. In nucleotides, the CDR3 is TGTGCCAGCAGTTCGCCGGGACAGGGTGAAGCTTTCTTT.

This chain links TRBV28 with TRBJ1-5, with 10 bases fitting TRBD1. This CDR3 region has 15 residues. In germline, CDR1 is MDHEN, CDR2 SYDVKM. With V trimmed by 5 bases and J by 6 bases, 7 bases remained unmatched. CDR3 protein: CASSPRTGGGQPQHF. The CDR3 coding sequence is TGTGCCAGCAGTCCCAGGACAGGGGGAGGTCAGCCCCAGCATTTT. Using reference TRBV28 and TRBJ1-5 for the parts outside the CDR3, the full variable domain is DVKVTQSSRYLVKRTGEKVFLECVQDMDHENMFWYRQDPGLGLRLIYFSYDVKMKEKGDIPEGYSVSREKKERFSLILESASTNQTSMYLCASSPRTGGGQPQHFGDGTRLSIL.

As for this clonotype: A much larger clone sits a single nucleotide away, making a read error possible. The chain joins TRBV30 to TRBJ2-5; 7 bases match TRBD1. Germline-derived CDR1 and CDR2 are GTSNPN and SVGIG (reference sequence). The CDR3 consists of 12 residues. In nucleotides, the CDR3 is TGTGCCTGGAATAGGGGGCGAGAGACCCGGTACTTC. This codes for CAWNRGRETRYF.

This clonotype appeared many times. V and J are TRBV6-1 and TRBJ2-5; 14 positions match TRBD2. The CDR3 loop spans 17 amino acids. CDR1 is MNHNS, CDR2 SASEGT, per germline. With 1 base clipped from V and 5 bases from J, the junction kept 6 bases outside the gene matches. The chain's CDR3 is CASSEGGLAGASETQYF. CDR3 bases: TGTGCCAGCAGTGAAGGGGGACTAGCGGGAGCAAGTGAGACCCAGTACTTC.

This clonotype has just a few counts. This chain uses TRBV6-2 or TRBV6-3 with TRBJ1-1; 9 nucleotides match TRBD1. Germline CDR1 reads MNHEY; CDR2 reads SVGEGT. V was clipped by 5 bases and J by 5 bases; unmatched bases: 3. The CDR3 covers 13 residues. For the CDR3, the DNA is TGTGCCAGCAGTCACGGACAGGGGACTGAAGCTTTCTTT. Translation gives CASSHGQGTEAFF.

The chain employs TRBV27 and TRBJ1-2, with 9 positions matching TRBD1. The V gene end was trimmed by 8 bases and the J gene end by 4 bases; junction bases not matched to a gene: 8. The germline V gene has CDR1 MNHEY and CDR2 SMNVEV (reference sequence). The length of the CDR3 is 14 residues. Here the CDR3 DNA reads TGTGCCAGCGCCTCCGGGACAGGGTCCTATGGCTACACCTTC. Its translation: CASASGTGSYGYTF.

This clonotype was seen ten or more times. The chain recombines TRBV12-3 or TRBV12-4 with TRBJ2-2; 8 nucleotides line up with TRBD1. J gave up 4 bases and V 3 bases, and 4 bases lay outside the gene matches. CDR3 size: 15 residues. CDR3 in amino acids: CASSFAGGRTGELFF. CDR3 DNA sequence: TGTGCCAGCAGTTTCGCAGGGGGCCGCACCGGGGAGCTGTTTTTT.

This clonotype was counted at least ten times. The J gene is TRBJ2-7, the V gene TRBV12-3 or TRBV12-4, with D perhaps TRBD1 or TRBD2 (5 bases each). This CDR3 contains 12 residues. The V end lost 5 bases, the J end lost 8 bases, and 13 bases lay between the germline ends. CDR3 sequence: CASSQKGPKQYF. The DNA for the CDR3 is TGTGCCAGCAGTCAAAAGGGACCCAAGCAGTACTTC.

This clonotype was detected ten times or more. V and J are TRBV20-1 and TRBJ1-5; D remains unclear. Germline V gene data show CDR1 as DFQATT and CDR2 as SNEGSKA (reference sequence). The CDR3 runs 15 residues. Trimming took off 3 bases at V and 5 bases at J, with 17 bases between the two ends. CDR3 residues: CSASETGKDHQPQHF. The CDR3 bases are TGCAGTGCTAGTGAGACGGGAAAGGACCATCAGCCCCAGCATTTT.

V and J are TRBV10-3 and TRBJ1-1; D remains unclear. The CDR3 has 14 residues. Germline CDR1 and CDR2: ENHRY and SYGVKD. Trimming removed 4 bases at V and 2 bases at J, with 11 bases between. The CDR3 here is CAISGLGSNTEAFF. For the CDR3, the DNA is TGTGCCATCAGTGGTTTAGGGTCAAACACTGAAGCTTTCTTT.

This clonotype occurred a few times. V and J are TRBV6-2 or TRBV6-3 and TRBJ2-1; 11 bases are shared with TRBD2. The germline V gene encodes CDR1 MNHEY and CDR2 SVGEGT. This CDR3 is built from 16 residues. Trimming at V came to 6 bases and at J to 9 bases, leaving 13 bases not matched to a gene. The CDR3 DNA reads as TGTGCCAGCAGGAATAGCGGGAGGGCTTGGGTTGGTGAGCAGTTCTTC. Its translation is CASRNSGRAWVGEQFF.

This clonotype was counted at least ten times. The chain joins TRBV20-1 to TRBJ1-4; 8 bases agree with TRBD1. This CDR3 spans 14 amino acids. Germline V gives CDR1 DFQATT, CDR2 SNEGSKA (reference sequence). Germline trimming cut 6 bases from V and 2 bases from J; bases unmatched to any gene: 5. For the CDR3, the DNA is TGCAGTGCCCAGGGGGCACGGACTAATGAAAAACTGTTTTTT. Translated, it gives CSAQGARTNEKLFF.

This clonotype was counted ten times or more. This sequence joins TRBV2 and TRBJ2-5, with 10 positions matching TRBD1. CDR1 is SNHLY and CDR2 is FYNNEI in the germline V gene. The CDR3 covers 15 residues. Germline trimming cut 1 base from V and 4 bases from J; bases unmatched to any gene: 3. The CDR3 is CASSEGDRGRETQYF. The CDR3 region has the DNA TGTGCCAGCAGTGAAGGCGACAGGGGGCGAGAGACCCAGTACTTC.

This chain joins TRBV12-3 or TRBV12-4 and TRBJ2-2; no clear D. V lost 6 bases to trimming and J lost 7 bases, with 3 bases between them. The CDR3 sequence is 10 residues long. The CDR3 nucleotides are TGTGCCAGCAGAGGCGGGGAGCTGTTTTTT. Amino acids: CASRGGELFF.

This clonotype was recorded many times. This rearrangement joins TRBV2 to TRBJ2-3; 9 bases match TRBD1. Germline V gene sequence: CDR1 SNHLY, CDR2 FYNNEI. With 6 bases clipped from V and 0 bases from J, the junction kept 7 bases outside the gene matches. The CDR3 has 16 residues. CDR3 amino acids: CASSRYGTGSTDTQYF. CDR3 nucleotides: TGTGCCAGCAGCCGTTATGGGACAGGGAGCACAGATACGCAGTATTTT.

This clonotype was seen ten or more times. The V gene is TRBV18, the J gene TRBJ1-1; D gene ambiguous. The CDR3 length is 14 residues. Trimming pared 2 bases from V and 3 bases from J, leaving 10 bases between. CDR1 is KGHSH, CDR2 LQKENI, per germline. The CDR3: CASSPLGKDTEAFF. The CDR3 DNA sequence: TGTGCCAGCTCACCATTGGGGAAGGACACTGAAGCTTTCTTT.

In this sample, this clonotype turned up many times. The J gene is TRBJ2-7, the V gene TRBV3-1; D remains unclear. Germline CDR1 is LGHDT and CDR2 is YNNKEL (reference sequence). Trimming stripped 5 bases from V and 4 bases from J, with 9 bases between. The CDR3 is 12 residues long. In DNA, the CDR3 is TGTGCCAGCAGCTTGACCGGTTACGAGCAGTACTTC. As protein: CASSLTGYEQYF.

CDR3 sequence: CASSSRGFKITDTQYF. The CDR3 coding sequence is TGTGCCAGCAGCTCGAGGGGGTTCAAAATCACAGATACGCAGTATTTT. The chain is built from TRBV28 and TRBJ2-3, with D maybe TRBD1 (6 bases). The CDR3 length is 16 residues. Germline-derived CDR1 and CDR2 are MDHEN and SYDVKM. V was pared by 6 bases and J by 2 bases, with 18 bases between.

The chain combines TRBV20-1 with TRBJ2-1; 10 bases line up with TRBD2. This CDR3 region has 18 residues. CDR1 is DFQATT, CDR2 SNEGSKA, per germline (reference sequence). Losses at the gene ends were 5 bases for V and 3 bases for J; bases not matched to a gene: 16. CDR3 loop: CSAYRGTAGTSDYNEQFF. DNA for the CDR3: TGCAGTGCTTACCGCGGGACTGCCGGGACTAGCGACTACAATGAGCAGTTCTTC.

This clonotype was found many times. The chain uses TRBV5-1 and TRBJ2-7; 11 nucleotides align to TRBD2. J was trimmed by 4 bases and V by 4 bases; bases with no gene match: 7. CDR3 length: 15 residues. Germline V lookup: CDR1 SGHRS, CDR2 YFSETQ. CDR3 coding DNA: TGCGCCAGCAGCCTTACTAGCGGGAGAGAGTACGAGCAGTACTTC. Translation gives CASSLTSGREYEQYF.

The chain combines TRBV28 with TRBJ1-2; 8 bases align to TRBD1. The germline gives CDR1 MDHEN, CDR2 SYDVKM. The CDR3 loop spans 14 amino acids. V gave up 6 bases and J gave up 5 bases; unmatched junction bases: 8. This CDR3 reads CASRDLDRAYGYTF. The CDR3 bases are TGTGCCAGCAGGGATCTGGACAGGGCTTATGGCTACACCTTC.